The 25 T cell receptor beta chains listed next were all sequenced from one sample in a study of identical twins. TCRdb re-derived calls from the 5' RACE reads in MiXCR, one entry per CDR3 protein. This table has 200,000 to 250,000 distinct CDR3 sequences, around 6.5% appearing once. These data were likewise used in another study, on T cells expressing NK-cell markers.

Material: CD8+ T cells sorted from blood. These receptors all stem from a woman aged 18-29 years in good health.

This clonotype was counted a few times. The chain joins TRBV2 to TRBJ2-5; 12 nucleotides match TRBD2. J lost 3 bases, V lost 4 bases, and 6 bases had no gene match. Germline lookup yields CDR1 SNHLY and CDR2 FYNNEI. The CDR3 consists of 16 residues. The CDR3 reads CASSGTSGNGEETQYF. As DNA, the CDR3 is TGTGCCAGCAGTGGGACTAGCGGGAACGGAGAAGAGACCCAGTACTTC. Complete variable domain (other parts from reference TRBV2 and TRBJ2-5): EPEVTQTPSHQVTQMGQEVILRCVPISNHLYFYWYRQILGQKVEFLVSFYNNEISEKSEIFDDQFSVERPDGSNFTLKIRSTKLEDSAMYFCASSGTSGNGEETQYFGPGTRLLVL.

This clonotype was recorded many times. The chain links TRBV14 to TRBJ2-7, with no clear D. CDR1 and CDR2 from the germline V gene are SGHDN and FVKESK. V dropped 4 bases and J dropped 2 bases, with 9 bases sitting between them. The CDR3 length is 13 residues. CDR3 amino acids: CASSPTLAYEQYF. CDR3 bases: TGTGCCAGCAGCCCAACACTGGCCTACGAGCAGTACTTC.

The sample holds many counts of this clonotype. The chain's CDR3 is CASSYSVGGTEAFF. The CDR3 DNA is TGTGCCAGCAGTTACTCGGTGGGTGGCACTGAAGCTTTCTTT. The chain joins TRBV6-5 to TRBJ1-1; no reliable D call. V dropped 0 bases and J dropped 4 bases, with 9 bases sitting between them. Germline V gene data show CDR1 as MNHEY and CDR2 as SVGAGI. There are 14 residues in the CDR3.

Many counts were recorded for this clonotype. The CDR3 is CASSYLFEGAVGELFF. The CDR3, as DNA: TGTGCCAGCAGTTACTTATTCGAGGGAGCGGTTGGGGAGCTGTTTTTT. V is TRBV6-2 or TRBV6-3 and J is TRBJ2-2, with a possible D match to TRBD2 (5 bases). Deletions cut 1 base from V and 8 bases from J, with 17 bases between. In germline, CDR1 is MNHEY, CDR2 SVGEGT. This CDR3 has 16 amino acids.

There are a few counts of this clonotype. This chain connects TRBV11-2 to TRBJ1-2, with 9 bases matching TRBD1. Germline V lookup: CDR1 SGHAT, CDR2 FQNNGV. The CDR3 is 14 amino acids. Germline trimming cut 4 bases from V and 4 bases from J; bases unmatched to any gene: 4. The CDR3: CASSSTGGVYGYTF. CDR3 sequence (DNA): TGTGCCAGCAGCTCCACAGGGGGCGTCTATGGCTACACCTTC. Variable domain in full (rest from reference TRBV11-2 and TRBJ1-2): EAGVAQSPRYKIIEKRQSVAFWCNPISGHATLYWYQQILGQGPKLLIQFQNNGVVDDSQLPKDRFSAERLKGVDSTLKIQPAKLEDSAVYLCASSSTGGVYGYTFGSGTRLTVV.

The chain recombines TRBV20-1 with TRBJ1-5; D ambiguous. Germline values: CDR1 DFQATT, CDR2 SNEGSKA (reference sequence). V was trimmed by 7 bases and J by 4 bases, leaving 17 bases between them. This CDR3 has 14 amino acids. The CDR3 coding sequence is TGCAGTGTCCCCTTGGACGGGCCAAATCAGCCCCAGCATTTT. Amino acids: CSVPLDGPNQPQHF.

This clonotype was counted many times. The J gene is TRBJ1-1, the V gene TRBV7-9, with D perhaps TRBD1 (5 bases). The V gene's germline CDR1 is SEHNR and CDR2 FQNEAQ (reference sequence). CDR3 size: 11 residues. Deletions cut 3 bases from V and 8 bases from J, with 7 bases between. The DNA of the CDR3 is TGTGCCAGCAGCTTTCGGGGGGAAGCTTTCTTT. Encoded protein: CASSFRGEAFF. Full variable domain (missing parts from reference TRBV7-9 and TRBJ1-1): DTGVSQNPRHKITKRGQNVTFRCDPISEHNRLYWYRQTLGQGPEFLTYFQNEAQLEKSRLLSDRFSAERPKGSFSTLEIQRTEQGDSAMYLCASSFRGEAFFGQGTRLTVV.

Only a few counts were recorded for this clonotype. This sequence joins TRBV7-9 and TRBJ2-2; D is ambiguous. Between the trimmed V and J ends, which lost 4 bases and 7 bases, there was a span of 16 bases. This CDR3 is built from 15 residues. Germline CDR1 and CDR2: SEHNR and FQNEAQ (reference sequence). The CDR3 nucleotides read TGTGCCAGCAGCTCCGTTTACGAACGAATCGGGGAGCTGTTTTTT. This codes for CASSSVYERIGELFF.

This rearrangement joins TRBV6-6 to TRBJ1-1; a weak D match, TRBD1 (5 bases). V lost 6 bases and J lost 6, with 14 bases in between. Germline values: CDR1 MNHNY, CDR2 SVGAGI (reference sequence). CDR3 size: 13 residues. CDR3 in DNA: TGTGCCAGCAGCCGGCAGGGATCGGCTGAAGCTTTCTTT. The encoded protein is CASSRQGSAEAFF.

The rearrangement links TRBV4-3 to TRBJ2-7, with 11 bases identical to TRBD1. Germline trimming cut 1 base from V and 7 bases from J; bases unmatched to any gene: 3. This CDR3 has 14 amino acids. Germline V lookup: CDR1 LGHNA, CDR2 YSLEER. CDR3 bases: TGCGCCAGCAGCCAAGGGACAGGGGGCTGGGAGCAGTACTTC. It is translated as CASSQGTGGWEQYF.

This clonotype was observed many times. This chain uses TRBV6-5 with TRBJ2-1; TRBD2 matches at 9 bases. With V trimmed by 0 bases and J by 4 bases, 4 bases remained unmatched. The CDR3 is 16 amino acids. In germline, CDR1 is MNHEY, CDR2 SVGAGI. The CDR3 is CASSYSKTSGYNEQFF. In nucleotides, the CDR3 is TGTGCCAGCAGTTACTCGAAGACTAGCGGATACAATGAGCAGTTCTTC.

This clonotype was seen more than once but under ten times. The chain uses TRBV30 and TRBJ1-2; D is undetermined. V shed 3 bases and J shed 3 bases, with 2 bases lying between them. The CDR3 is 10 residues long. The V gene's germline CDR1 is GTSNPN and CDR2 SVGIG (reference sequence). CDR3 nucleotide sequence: TGTGCCTGGAGCGACTATGGCTACACCTTC. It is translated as CAWSDYGYTF.

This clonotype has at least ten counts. CDR3 residues: CASSQDLRQGAEYEQYF. The CDR3 coding sequence is TGCGCCAGCAGCCAAGATCTCCGACAGGGGGCGGAATACGAGCAGTACTTC. The chain has TRBV4-3 and TRBJ2-7; 10 nucleotides align to TRBD1. In germline, CDR1 is LGHNA, CDR2 YSLEER. Trimming removed 0 bases from V and 4 bases from J; junction bases left unmatched: 9. The CDR3 runs 17 residues.

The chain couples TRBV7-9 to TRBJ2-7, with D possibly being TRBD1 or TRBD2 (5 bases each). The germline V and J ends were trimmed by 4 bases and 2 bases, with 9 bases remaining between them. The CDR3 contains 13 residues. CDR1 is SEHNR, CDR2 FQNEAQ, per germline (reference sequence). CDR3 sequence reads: CASSSGLPYEQYF. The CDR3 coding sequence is TGTGCCAGCAGCTCGGGGCTTCCCTACGAGCAGTACTTC.

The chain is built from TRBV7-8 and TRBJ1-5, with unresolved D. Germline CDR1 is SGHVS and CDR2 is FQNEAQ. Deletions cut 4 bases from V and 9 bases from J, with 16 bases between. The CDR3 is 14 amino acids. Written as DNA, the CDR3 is TGTGCCAGCAGCTCTACGGGCTCGAAGACGCCCCAGCATTTT. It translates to CASSSTGSKTPQHF.

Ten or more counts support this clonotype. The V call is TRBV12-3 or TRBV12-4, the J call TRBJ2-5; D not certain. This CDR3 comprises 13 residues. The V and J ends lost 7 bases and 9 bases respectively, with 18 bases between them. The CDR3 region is CASTEYLGIPQYF. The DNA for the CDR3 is TGTGCCAGCACTGAGTATCTTGGGATTCCCCAGTACTTC.

This CDR3 reads CACLGAYGYTF. CDR3 coding DNA: TGTGCCTGCTTAGGGGCCTATGGCTACACCTTC. This chain joins TRBV7-9 and TRBJ1-2; TRBD1 is a possible D gene (5 bases). Germline assignment: CDR1 SEHNR and CDR2 FQNEAQ (reference sequence). The V end was cut by 11 bases, the J end by 4 bases, with 11 bases between. The CDR3 length is 11 residues.

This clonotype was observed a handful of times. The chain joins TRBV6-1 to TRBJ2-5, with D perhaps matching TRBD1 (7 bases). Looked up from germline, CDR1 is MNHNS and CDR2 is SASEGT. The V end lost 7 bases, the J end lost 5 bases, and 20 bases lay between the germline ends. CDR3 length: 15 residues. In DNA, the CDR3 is TGTGCCAGCACCCCCGGGGGACAGACCATTGAGACCCAGTACTTC. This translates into CASTPGGQTIETQYF.

The CDR3 DNA sequence: TGTGCCAGCAGTTTAGCCCTAGCTGTAGGGGCCGGAGATACGCAGTATTTT. Encoded protein: CASSLALAVGAGDTQYF. The chain recombines TRBV27 with TRBJ2-3; either TRBD1 or TRBD2 may supply D (5 bases each). CDR3 size: 17 residues. The germline CDR1 and CDR2 sequences are MNHEY and SMNVEV (reference sequence). V shed 2 bases and J shed 5 bases, with 20 bases lying between them.

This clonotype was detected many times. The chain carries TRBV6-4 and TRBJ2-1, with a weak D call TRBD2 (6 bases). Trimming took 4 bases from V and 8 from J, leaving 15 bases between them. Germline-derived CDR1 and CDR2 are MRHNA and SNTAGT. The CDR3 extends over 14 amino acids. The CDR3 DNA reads TGTGCCAGCAGTGCAGGAGAGGAGGGCGATGAGCAGTTCTTC. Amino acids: CASSAGEEGDEQFF.

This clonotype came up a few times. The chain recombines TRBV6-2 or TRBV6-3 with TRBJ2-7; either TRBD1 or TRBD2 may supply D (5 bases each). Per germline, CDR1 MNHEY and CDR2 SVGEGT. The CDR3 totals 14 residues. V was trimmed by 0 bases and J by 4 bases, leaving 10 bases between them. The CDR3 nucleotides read TGTGCCAGCAGTTACTCGGGGGTATGGTACGAGCAGTACTTC. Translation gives CASSYSGVWYEQYF.

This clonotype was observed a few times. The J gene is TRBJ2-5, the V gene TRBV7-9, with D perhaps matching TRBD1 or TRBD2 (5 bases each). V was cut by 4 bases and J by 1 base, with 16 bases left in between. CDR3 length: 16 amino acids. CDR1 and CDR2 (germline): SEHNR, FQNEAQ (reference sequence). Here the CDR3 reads CASSYHGWDPQETQYF. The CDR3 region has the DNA TGTGCCAGCAGCTATCACGGTTGGGACCCCCAAGAGACCCAGTACTTC. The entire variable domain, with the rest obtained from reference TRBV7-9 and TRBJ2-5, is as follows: DTGVSQNPRHKITKRGQNVTFRCDPISEHNRLYWYRQTLGQGPEFLTYFQNEAQLEKSRLLSDRFSAERPKGSFSTLEIQRTEQGDSAMYLCASSYHGWDPQETQYFGPGTRLLVL.

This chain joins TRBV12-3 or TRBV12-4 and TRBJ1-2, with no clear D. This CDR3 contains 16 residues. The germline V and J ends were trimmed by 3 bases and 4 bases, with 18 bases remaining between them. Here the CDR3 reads CASSFSGITWGYGYTF. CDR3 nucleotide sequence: TGTGCCAGCAGTTTTTCCGGGATCACTTGGGGCTATGGCTACACCTTC.

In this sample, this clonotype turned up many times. DNA of the CDR3: TGTGCCAGCAGCTCTCCTCGCTTATCTCGCTACGAGCAGTACTTC. As protein: CASSSPRLSRYEQYF. The chain couples TRBV7-8 to TRBJ2-7; D is unclear. Trimming shortened V by 4 bases and J by 3 bases, and 16 bases separated the two germline ends. From germline, CDR1 is SGHVS and CDR2 FQNEAQ. The CDR3 is 15 amino acids.

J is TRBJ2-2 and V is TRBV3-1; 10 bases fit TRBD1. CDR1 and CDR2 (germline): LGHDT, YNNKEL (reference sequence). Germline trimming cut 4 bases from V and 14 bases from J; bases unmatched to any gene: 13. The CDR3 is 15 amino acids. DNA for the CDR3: TGTGCCAGCAGCCTCGGATCCCGGGACAGGGGTTTTCTGTTTTTT. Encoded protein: CASSLGSRDRGFLFF.